The sequence of this T cell receptor (beta chain) was determined in a study of T cell changes during pregnancy in multiple sclerosis. Germline V lookup: CDR1 SGHNT, CDR2 YYREEE (reference sequence). V trimming: 4 bases; J trimming: 0 bases; junction bases outside the gene matches: 20. The CDR3 consists of 20 residues. Only in-frame clones appear in the TCRdb table, and some are missing; sequencing was by immunoSEQ multiplex PCR. The profile shows tens of thousands of clones, approximately 92% of them singletons. The TCR originated in a female donor in good health, enrolled as a control in a pregnancy study. V and J are TRBV5-4 and TRBJ2-7; TRBD2 matches 9 bases. This sample comprised CD8+ T cells from peripheral blood mononuclear cells, obtained in the third trimester of pregnancy. CDR3 in amino acids: CASSLLLSGGPPASSYEQYF. CDR3 DNA: TGTGCCAGCAGCCTACTTCTTAGCGGGGGTCCTCCTGCCTCCTCCTACGAGCAGTACTTC. The full variable domain, in which reference TRBV5-4 and TRBJ2-7 provide the parts outside the CDR3, is ETGVTQSPTHLIKTRGQQVTLRCSSQSGHNTVSWYQQALGQGPQFIFQYYREEENGRGNFPPRFSGLQFPNYSSELNVNALELDDSALYLCASSLLLSGGPPASSYEQYFGPGTRLTVT.